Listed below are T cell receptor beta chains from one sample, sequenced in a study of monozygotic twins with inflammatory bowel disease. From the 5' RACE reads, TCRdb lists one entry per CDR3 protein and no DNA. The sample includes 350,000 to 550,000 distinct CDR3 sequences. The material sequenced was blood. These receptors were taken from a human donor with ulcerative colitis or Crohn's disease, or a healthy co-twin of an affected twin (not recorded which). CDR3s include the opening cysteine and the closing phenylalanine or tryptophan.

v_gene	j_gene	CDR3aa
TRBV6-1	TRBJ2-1	CASSISYSYNEQFF
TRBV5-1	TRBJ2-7	CASSLMPSGYEQYF
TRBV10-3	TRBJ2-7	CAISAGGHNLSYEQYF
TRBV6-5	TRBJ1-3	CASSSPTPGNTIYF
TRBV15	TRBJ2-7	CATSRDWASYEQYF
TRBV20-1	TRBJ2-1	CSARDVLWKNEQFF
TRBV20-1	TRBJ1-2	CSAKFRGYGYTF
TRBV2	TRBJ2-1	CASLAGGYNEQFF
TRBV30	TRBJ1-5	CAWSLRDGYNQPQHF
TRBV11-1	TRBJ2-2	CASSLAWGGHSRLNTGELFF
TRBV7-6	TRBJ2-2	CASSLLGQPSNTGELFF
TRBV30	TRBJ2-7	CACRDRSEQYF
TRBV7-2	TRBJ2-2	CASSLEAGAGELFF
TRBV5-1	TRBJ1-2	CASSLESGWSGYTF
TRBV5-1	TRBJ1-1	CASSLAGTGWSLGTEAFF
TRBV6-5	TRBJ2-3	CASSSPGATQYF
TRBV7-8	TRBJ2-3	CASSLGLAGGRGPDTQYF
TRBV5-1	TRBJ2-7	CASRDWTGEHEQYF
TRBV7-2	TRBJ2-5	CASSLQGPGQETQYF
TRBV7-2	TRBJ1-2	CASSLGINYGYTF
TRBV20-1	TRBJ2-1	CSATLAGVPNEQFF
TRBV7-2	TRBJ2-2	CASSLRQDGELFF
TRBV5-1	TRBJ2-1	CASSLVRTVYNEQFF
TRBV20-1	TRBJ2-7	CSARGGDRDYEQYF
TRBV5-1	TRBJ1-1	CASSLKVSVNTEAFF
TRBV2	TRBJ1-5	CASRTDGSNQPQHF
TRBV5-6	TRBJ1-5	CASSSWGGVQPQHF
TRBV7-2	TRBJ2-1	CASSTRPLAGGPYEQFF
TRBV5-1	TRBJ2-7	CASSFAGSVGWQYF
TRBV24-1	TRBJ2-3	CATSDGLAGGPSRTDTQYF
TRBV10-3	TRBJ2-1	CAIRETGSRSYNEQFF
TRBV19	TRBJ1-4	CASMDKGGISEKLFF
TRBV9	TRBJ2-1	CASSVRSGGDLYNEQFF
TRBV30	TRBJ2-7	CAWRGQLSSYEQYF
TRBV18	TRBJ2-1	CASSEEDRTNEQFF
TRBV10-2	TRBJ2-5	CASRGLGQETQYF
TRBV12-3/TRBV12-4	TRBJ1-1	CASSSGATEAFF
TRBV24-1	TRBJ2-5	CATSIRGEGQETQYF
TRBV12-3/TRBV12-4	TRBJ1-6	CASDDGQGRTPLHF
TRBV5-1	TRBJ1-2	CASSVTANYGYTF
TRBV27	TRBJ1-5	CASSFTGFGNQPQHF
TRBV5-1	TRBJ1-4	CASSWTGGGSEKLFF
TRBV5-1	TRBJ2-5	CASSLGQGAQETQYF
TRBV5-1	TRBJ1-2	CASSLPGGRNYGYTF
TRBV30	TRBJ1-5	CAWSVPGEGQWVQPQHF
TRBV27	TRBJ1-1	CASSLTGTVGILGGAFF
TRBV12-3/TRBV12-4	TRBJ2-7	CASSRDRDYEQYF
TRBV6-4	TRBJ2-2	CASSEVGNSGELFF
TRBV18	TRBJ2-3	CASSRAGLAMRTDTQYF